This T cell receptor (beta chain) appears in the sequencing data of a study of CD8 T cells in ankylosing spondylitis (dated by TCRdb to about 2017). For the wider study: To find TCR variants linked to disease, the study profiled T cell receptor beta repertoires in ankylosing spondylitis patients and healthy donors. The full study cohort comprised about 23 ankylosing spondylitis patients and 85 to 120 healthy donors. Peripheral blood was sampled, and synovial fluid was additionally collected from ankylosing spondylitis patients.

This sample was sequenced with an Illumina HiSeq 2500. TCR beta libraries were prepared by quantitative 5'-RACE with molecular barcodes. As for the authors' bioinformatics: Disease-linked TCR variants were identified with a new computational method built on a probabilistic model of VDJ rearrangement. TCRdb's own reprocessing of the public reads used fastp at Q25 and MiXCR and kept productive beta chains. Each record represents a unique CDR3 protein, reported with the most common genes and DNA among its rows. In this record, the V and J calls reflect TCRdb's handling and not the investigators' own analysis. Here the sample has about 220,000 distinct CDR3 sequences; just under 7.5% occur a single time. The leading ten clones occupy more than 13% of the sample. Via the germline V gene (reference sequence), CDR1 is DFQATT and CDR2 SNEGSKA. The CDR3 holds 20 amino acids from the cysteine to the phenylalanine. Only the CDR3 DNA is retained, 60 bases long and in frame from the first base. Between the V and J ends, shortened by 1 base and 3 bases respectively, the junction contains 28 bases.

What the study reported, not specific to this receptor: The disease-linked clones showed a CD8+ phenotype and occurred at relatively low frequencies in peripheral blood. Some motif variants were previously reported in synovial fluid and blood of reactive arthritis patients, suggesting common disease-initiation mechanisms. Significant enrichment of the disease-linked clones was reported in matched synovial fluid samples from ankylosing spondylitis patients. A TCR beta motif of fewer than 10 highly homologous amino acid variants appeared characteristic of blood from ankylosing spondylitis patients.

This clonotype was observed a few times. Its antigen is not yet known. No base qualities exist here, and no much larger clone lies one base off it. The specimen sequenced was blood, either unsorted or a sorted T cell fraction (not recorded which). This receptor was identified in a male donor with ankylosing spondylitis. In this chain, TRBV20-1 is recombined with TRBJ2-4; the D segment is perhaps TRBD1 or TRBD2, each sharing 5 matched bases. The CDR3 has the sequence CSARAGESGKVTWDKNIQYF. The nucleotides are TGCAGTGCTAGAGCTGGGGAGTCAGGGAAAGTGACTTGGGACAAAAACATTCAGTACTTC.